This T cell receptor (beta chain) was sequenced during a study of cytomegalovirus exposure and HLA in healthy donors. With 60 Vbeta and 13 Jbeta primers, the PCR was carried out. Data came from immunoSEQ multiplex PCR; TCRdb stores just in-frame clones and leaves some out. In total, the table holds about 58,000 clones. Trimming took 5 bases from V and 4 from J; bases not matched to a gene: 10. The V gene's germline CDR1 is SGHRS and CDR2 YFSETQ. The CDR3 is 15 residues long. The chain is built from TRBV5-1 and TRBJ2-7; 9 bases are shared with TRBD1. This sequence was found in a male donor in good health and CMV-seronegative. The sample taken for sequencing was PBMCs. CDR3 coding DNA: TGCGCCAGCAGACCTAGGACAGGGGACCCGTACGAGCAGTACTTC. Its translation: CASRPRTGDPYEQYF.